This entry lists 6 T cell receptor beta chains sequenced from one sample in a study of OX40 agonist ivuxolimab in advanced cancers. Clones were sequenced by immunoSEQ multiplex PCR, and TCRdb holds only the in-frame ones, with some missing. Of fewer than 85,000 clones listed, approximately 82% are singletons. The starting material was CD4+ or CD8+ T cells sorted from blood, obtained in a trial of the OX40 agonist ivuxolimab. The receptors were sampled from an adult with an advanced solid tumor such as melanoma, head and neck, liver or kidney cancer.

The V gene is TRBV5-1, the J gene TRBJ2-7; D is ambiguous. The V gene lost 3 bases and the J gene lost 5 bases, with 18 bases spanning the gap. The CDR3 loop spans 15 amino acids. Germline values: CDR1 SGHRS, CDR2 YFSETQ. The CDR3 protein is CASSSATTVPHEQYF. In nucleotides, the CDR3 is TGCGCCAGCAGCTCGGCAACTACAGTTCCCCACGAGCAGTACTTC. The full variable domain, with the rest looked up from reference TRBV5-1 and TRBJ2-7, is KAGVTQTPRYLIKTRGQQVTLSCSPISGHRSVSWYQQTPGQGLQFLFEYFSETQRNKGNFPGRFSGRQFSNSRSEMNVSTLELGDSALYLCASSSATTVPHEQYFGPGTRLTVT.

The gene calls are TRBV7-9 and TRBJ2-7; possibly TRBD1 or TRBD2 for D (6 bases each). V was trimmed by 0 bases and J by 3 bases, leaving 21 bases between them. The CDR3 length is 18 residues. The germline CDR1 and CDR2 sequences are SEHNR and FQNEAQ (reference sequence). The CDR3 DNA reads TGTGCCAGCAGCTTAGCGAGGGGGGCCGCGAGACTGAGCTACGAGCAGTACTTC. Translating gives CASSLARGAARLSYEQYF.

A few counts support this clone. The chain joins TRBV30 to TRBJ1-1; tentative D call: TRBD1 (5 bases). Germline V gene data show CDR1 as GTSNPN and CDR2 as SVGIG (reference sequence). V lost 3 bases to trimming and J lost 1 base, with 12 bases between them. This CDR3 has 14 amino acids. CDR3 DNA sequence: TGTGCCTGGAGGTTACACGGGACGAACACTGAAGCTTTCTTT. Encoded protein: CAWRLHGTNTEAFF.

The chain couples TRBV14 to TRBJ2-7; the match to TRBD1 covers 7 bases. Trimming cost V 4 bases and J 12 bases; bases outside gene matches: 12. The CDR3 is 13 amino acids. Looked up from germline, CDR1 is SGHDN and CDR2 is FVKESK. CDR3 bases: TGTGCCAGCAGCCGAGACCGGGACAGTCAGCGGTACTTC. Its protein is CASSRDRDSQRYF. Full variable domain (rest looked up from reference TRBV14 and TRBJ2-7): EAGVTQFPSHSVIEKGQTVTLRCDPISGHDNLYWYRRVMGKEIKFLLHFVKESKQDESGMPNNRFLAERTGGTYSTLKVQPAELEDSGVYFCASSRDRDSQRYFGPGTRLTVT.

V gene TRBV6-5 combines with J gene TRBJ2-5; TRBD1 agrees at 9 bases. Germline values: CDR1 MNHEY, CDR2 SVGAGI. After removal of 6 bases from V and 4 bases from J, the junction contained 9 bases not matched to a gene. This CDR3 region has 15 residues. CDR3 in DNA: TGTGCCAGCAGCCCACAGGGGGCGTACCTAGAGACCCAGTACTTC. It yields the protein CASSPQGAYLETQYF.

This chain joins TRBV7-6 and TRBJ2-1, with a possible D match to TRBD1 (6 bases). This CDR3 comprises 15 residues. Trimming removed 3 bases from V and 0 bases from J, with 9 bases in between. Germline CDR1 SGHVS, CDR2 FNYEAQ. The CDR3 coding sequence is TGTGCCAGCAGCTTCGGACAGTCCTCCTACAATGAGCAGTTCTTC. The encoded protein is CASSFGQSSYNEQFF.